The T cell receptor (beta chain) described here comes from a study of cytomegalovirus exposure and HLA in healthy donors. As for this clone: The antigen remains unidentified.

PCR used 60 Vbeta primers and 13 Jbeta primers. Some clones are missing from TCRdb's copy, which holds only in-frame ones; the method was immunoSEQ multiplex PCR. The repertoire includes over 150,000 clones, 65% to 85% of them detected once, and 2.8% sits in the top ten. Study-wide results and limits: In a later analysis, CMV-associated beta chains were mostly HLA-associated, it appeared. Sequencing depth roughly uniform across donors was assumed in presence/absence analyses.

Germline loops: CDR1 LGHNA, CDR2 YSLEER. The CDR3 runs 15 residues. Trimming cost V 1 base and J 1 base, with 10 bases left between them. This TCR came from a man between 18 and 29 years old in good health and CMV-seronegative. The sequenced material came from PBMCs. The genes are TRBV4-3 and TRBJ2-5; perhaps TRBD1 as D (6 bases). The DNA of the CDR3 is TGCGCCAGCAGCCAAGGACAGGTCGGCCAAGAGACCCAGTACTTC. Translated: CASSQGQVGQETQYF.